These 9 T cell receptor beta chains were sequenced from one sample in a study of cytomegalovirus exposure and HLA in healthy donors. Researchers ran the PCR with 60 Vbeta and 13 Jbeta primers. The method was immunoSEQ multiplex PCR; TCRdb's version includes in-frame clones alone and lacks a portion of them. The top ten clones hold less than 40% of a sample with about 85,000 clones, under 90% of them seen once. What was sequenced was PBMCs. The receptors stem from a man aged 50 to 59 in good health and CMV-seropositive.

DNA of the CDR3: TGTGCCAGCAGCTCCCTAACTAGCGCTCTCGATTATGAGCAGTTCTTC. Its translation is CASSSLTSALDYEQFF. The rearrangement joins TRBV7-9 to TRBJ2-1; TRBD2 aligns across 7 bases. CDR3 size: 16 residues. The V segment lost 4 bases and the J segment 8 bases; nucleotides outside the gene matches: 14. Germline CDR1 SEHNR, CDR2 FQNEAQ (reference sequence).

The V call is TRBV2, the J call TRBJ2-7; 8 bases are shared with TRBD1. Germline assignment: CDR1 SNHLY and CDR2 FYNNEI. V lost 10 bases to trimming and J lost 7 bases; unmatched junction nucleotides: 12. The length of the CDR3 is 13 residues. The CDR3 protein is CATAGTGPGEQYF. CDR3 bases: TGTGCCACCGCCGGGACAGGTCCGGGAGAGCAGTACTTC.

This chain joins TRBV7-2 and TRBJ1-2, with 11 bases lining up with TRBD1. This CDR3 spans 16 amino acids. Trimming removed 5 bases from V and 5 bases from J; junction bases left unmatched: 10. Germline CDR1 SGHTA, CDR2 FQGNSA. In DNA, the CDR3 is TGTGCCAGCAGCATTTCGAGGACAGGGGGCGCATATGGCTACACCTTC. It yields the protein CASSISRTGGAYGYTF.

The rearrangement joins TRBV9 to TRBJ2-5, with 7 bases that match TRBD1. The J call could be wrong; TRBJ2-7 is a better fit for the DNA end. There are 15 residues in the CDR3. Germline CDR1 and CDR2: SGDLS and YYNGEE. CDR3 coding DNA: TGTGCCAGCAGCGCCGGTTCCGACAGGGCCTACGAGCAGTACTTC. Amino acid sequence: CASSAGSDRAYEQYF.

The gene calls are TRBV19 and TRBJ1-2; possibly TRBD1 for D (6 bases). CDR1 and CDR2 (germline): LNHDA, SQIVND (reference sequence). The CDR3 covers 18 residues. V lost 4 bases and J 0 bases, leaving 21 bases between the germline ends. Written as DNA, the CDR3 is TGTGCCAGTAGTAGTCGTCACTCAGGGGACCTAGCTAACTATGGCTACACCTTC. Encoded protein: CASSSRHSGDLANYGYTF.

This clone showed up just a few times. The chain recombines TRBV5-4 with TRBJ2-1; D is unclear. The V gene's germline CDR1 is SGHNT and CDR2 YYREEE (reference sequence). V was cut by 2 bases and J by 2 bases, with 11 bases left in between. The CDR3 totals 15 residues. This CDR3 is CASSFLSSPYNEQFF. The CDR3 DNA reads TGTGCCAGCAGCTTTCTCTCTAGTCCCTACAATGAGCAGTTCTTC.

The chain recombines TRBV27 with TRBJ2-3; unclear D gene. Per the germline V gene, CDR1 is MNHEY and CDR2 is SMNVEV (reference sequence). Trimming pared 6 bases from V and 2 bases from J, leaving 9 bases between. This CDR3 region has 13 residues. CDR3 nucleotides: TGTGCCAGCAGCCATGCGCCCACAGATACGCAGTATTTT. It yields the protein CASSHAPTDTQYF.

The chain carries TRBV11-2 and TRBJ1-2; the match to TRBD1 covers 7 bases. The CDR3 consists of 13 residues. V trimming: 5 bases; J trimming: 8 bases; junction bases outside the gene matches: 8. The V gene's germline CDR1 is SGHAT and CDR2 FQNNGV. CDR3 bases: TGTGCCAGCAGCCCTACAGGGGTGGGGGGCTACACCTTC. Its translation is CASSPTGVGGYTF.

The rearrangement uses TRBV27 and TRBJ2-5, with D possibly matching TRBD2 (5 bases). The DNA end is more similar to TRBJ2-7, so the J call may be wrong. The CDR3 consists of 15 residues. The germline gives CDR1 MNHEY, CDR2 SMNVEV (reference sequence). CDR3 residues: CASSLSGEGPYEQYF. The CDR3 DNA is TGTGCCAGCAGTTTAAGCGGAGAGGGCCCCTACGAGCAGTACTTC.